This TCR beta chain came from a study of blood T cells in healthy people across ages. A word on this clonotype: Its target is unknown.

Study-wide results and limits: A roughly linear fall in TCR beta diversity per million T cells was seen with increasing age. Naive CD4+ cells and diversity were both higher in long-lived donors than in aged donors.

The use of a sample-barcoded 5' primer and a J-beta primer mix characterized a second PCR of roughly 6 to 11 cycles. Every cDNA molecule carried a tag from a template-switch adaptor bearing 12 random nucleotides. MiXCR was run by TCRdb on the 5' RACE reads, yielding one entry per CDR3 protein. The sample carries fewer than 800,000 distinct CDR3 sequences, 49% recorded once. There are 14 residues in the CDR3. Germline CDR1 is SGHRS and CDR2 is YFSETQ. V lost 4 bases to trimming and J lost 1 base; unmatched junction nucleotides: 2. RNA extraction gave at least 5.5 micrograms of total RNA per sample. Sequenced input: blood. This chain links TRBV5-1 with TRBJ2-4, with 7 bases that match TRBD2. The clonotype comes from a woman aged 55-69 years in good health. The DNA for the CDR3 is TGCGCCAGCAGCCAAGCGGGGGCCAAAAACATTCAGTACTTC. It encodes CASSQAGAKNIQYF.